This passage covers 30 T cell receptor beta chains from one sample sequenced in a study of blood T cell repertoires in COVID-19. Produced via immunoSEQ multiplex PCR; TCRdb's table is partial and in-frame only. The table shows around 160,000 clones, with roughly 86% occurring only once. The sample consisted of peripheral blood. These receptors came from a human donor with acute or convalescent COVID-19. The donor label of this sample is uncertain.

The chain employs TRBV19 and TRBJ2-5; TRBD1 agrees at 7 bases. With 4 bases clipped from V and 3 bases from J, the junction kept 8 bases outside the gene matches. The germline gives CDR1 LNHDA, CDR2 SQIVND (reference sequence). This CDR3 comprises 15 residues. CDR3 sequence (DNA): TGTGCCAGTAGTAATGAGCACAGGGGAGAAGAGACCCAGTACTTC. Translated, it gives CASSNEHRGEETQYF.

Worth noting for this clone: Other DNA sequences from this sample encode an identical CDR3 as well. This chain connects TRBV18 to TRBJ2-1, with 7 bases identical to TRBD2. The junction had 1 base not matched to a gene; V was cut back by 0 bases and J by 5 bases. The germline V gene has CDR1 KGHSH and CDR2 LQKENI. The length of the CDR3 is 14 residues. CDR3 in amino acids: CASSPPGGNNEQFF. The CDR3 DNA follows: TGTGCCAGCTCACCACCGGGGGGGAACAATGAGCAGTTCTTC. Using reference TRBV18 and TRBJ2-1 for the parts outside the CDR3, the full variable domain is NAGVMQNPRHLVRRRGQEARLRCSPMKGHSHVYWYRQLPEEGLKFMVYLQKENIIDESGMPKERFSAEFPKEGPSILRIQQVVRGDSAAYFCASSPPGGNNEQFFGPGTRLTVL.

The V and J genes are TRBV7-8 and TRBJ1-3; tentative D call: TRBD1 (5 bases). Germline lookup yields CDR1 SGHVS and CDR2 FQNEAQ. V dropped 5 bases and J dropped 4 bases, with 15 bases sitting between them. This CDR3 contains 15 residues. CDR3: CASSPRRGRGNTIYF. In DNA, the CDR3 is TGTGCCAGCAGCCCACGGCGGGGCCGCGGAAACACCATATATTTT.

This rearrangement joins TRBV19 to TRBJ1-1; D possibly corresponds to TRBD1 (6 bases). The germline V gene encodes CDR1 LNHDA and CDR2 SQIVND (reference sequence). The CDR3 is made up of 15 amino acids. V dropped 7 bases and J dropped 0 bases, with 15 bases sitting between them. This chain's CDR3 is CASTWTANMNTEAFF. DNA for the CDR3: TGTGCCAGTACCTGGACAGCTAATATGAACACTGAAGCTTTCTTT.

This chain joins TRBV5-1 and TRBJ1-1; no definite D call. V was trimmed by 0 bases and J by 2 bases, leaving 11 bases between them. Per the germline V gene, CDR1 is SGHRS and CDR2 is YFSETQ. The CDR3 is 15 amino acids. CDR3 sequence reads: CASSLVGGYNTEAFF. The CDR3 coding sequence is TGCGCCAGCAGCTTGGTTGGAGGATACAACACTGAAGCTTTCTTT.

CDR3 region: CASSPTRGGSYEQYF. The CDR3 DNA sequence: TGTGCCAGCTCACCGACCCGGGGGGGGTCCTACGAGCAGTACTTC. V usage is TRBV18 and J usage is TRBJ2-7, with TRBD2 identical over 8 bases. Germline lookup yields CDR1 KGHSH and CDR2 LQKENI. V gave up 3 bases and J gave up 1 base; unmatched junction bases: 5. CDR3 size: 15 residues.

The CDR3 loop is CASSRRTGLPRGNEKLFF. The CDR3 region has the DNA TGCGCCAGCAGTCGGAGGACAGGACTCCCTCGGGGTAATGAAAAACTGTTTTTT. The chain has TRBV5-1 and TRBJ1-4, with 7 bases lining up with TRBD1. The CDR3 runs to 18 residues. The germline CDR1 and CDR2 sequences are SGHRS and YFSETQ. The junction had 17 bases not matched to a gene; V was cut back by 5 bases and J by 4 bases.

CDR3 in DNA: TGTGCCAGTTCGGGGGGCCCTTACGAGCAGTACTTC. Residues: CASSGGPYEQYF. This rearrangement joins TRBV12-3 or TRBV12-4 to TRBJ2-7, with D possibly matching TRBD2 (7 bases). The ends were cut back, 9 bases at V and 4 bases at J, with 13 bases in the middle. This CDR3 spans 12 amino acids.

This clone was seen once. V is TRBV7-2 and J is TRBJ1-1; a weak D match, TRBD1 (5 bases). Between the trimmed V and J ends, which lost 3 bases and 4 bases, there was a span of 9 bases. The CDR3 runs to 13 residues. Germline CDR1 and CDR2: SGHTA and FQGNSA. CDR3: CASSFPGPTEAFF. CDR3 coding DNA: TGTGCCAGCAGCTTTCCAGGGCCCACTGAAGCTTTCTTT.

V is TRBV20-1 and J is TRBJ1-1; D is unresolved. The CDR3 is made up of 14 amino acids. The germline V and J ends were trimmed by 3 bases and 5 bases, with 16 bases remaining between them. Germline-derived CDR1 and CDR2 are DFQATT and SNEGSKA (reference sequence). In DNA form, the CDR3 reads TGCAGTGCTAGTAGCCCAGGAGGTATGACTGAAGCTTTCTTT. It specifies CSASSPGGMTEAFF.

The rearrangement links TRBV5-1 to TRBJ1-4, with D perhaps matching TRBD1 (5 bases). Germline CDR1 and CDR2: SGHRS and YFSETQ. The CDR3 totals 16 residues. V was clipped by 3 bases and J by 4 bases, with 16 bases between them. This chain's CDR3 is CASSYTLDGHNEKLFF. The DNA for the CDR3 is TGCGCCAGCAGCTACACCCTTGACGGACATAATGAAAAACTGTTTTTT.

The chain links TRBV5-1 to TRBJ1-2, with a tentative D call TRBD1 (5 bases). CDR3 length: 14 residues. V shed 4 bases and J shed 7 bases, with 17 bases lying between them. In germline, CDR1 is SGHRS, CDR2 YFSETQ. DNA for the CDR3: TGCGCCAGCAGCCCGGACGGGGGAACGGGTGGCTACACCTTC. Amino acid sequence: CASSPDGGTGGYTF.

The V call is TRBV5-1, the J call TRBJ1-1, with 7 bases identical to TRBD1. Germline V gene sequence: CDR1 SGHRS, CDR2 YFSETQ. CDR3 length: 16 amino acids. With 0 bases clipped from V and 2 bases from J, the junction kept 7 bases outside the gene matches. DNA for the CDR3: TGCGCCAGCAGCTTGGTAAGGGGGCTTGTTAACACTGAAGCTTTCTTT. It encodes CASSLVRGLVNTEAFF.

The CDR3 loop reads CASSIRDRGPPLHF. CDR3 in DNA: TGTGCCAGTAGTATACGAGACAGGGGTCCACCCCTCCACTTT. This chain uses TRBV19 with TRBJ1-6; 8 positions agree with TRBD1. V lost 2 bases and J lost 11; bases outside the gene matches: 5. The germline V gene has CDR1 LNHDA and CDR2 SQIVND (reference sequence). The CDR3 runs to 14 residues.

This sequence joins TRBV11-2 and TRBJ1-1, with a tentative D call TRBD1 (5 bases). The CDR3 runs 15 residues. Looked up from germline, CDR1 is SGHAT and CDR2 is FQNNGV. V lost 1 base to trimming and J lost 6 bases, with 15 bases between them. CDR3 residues: CASSLVGVRSAEAFF. The CDR3 coding sequence is TGTGCCAGCAGCTTAGTAGGGGTCAGATCTGCTGAAGCTTTCTTT.

The genes are TRBV6-5 and TRBJ2-7, with TRBD1 identical over 8 bases. Looked up from germline, CDR1 is MNHEY and CDR2 is SVGAGI. CDR3 length equals 14 residues. Trimming at V came to 9 bases and at J to 3 bases, leaving 10 bases not matched to a gene. CDR3 DNA sequence: TGTGCCAGTAGAGCAGGGGGCATTGACTACGAGCAGTACTTC. This translates into CASRAGGIDYEQYF.

V usage is TRBV29-1 and J usage is TRBJ2-3, with D unclear. The V end lost 6 bases, the J end lost 4 bases, and 8 bases lay between the germline ends. The length of the CDR3 is 11 residues. Germline-derived CDR1 and CDR2 are SQVTM and ANQGSEA. This CDR3 reads CSVFRADTQYF. The CDR3 nucleotides read TGCAGCGTCTTTCGAGCAGATACGCAGTATTTT.

J is TRBJ1-3 and V is TRBV30, with TRBD1 identical over 8 bases. CDR3 length: 16 residues. Germline lookup yields CDR1 GTSNPN and CDR2 SVGIG (reference sequence). With V trimmed by 3 bases and J by 1 base, 8 bases remained unmatched. In DNA, the CDR3 is TGTGCCTGGAGGCCCCAGGGGGCGAATTCTGGAAACACCATATATTTT. This translates into CAWRPQGANSGNTIYF.

The chain carries TRBV30 and TRBJ2-7; D remains ambiguous. Trimming took off 1 base at V and 6 bases at J, with 7 bases between the two ends. CDR3 length: 11 amino acids. Germline values: CDR1 GTSNPN, CDR2 SVGIG (reference sequence). The CDR3 loop is CAWSALFEQYF. The DNA of the CDR3 is TGTGCCTGGAGTGCACTCTTCGAGCAGTACTTC.

The rearrangement links TRBV30 to TRBJ2-7, with D possibly TRBD1 on 5 matching bases. This CDR3 has 12 amino acids. V shed 3 bases and J shed 5 bases, with 11 bases lying between them. Per the germline V gene, CDR1 is GTSNPN and CDR2 is SVGIG (reference sequence). The CDR3 DNA sequence: TGTGCCTGGAGCCCCAGGGCCCACGAGCAGTACTTC. Translating it yields CAWSPRAHEQYF.

The rearrangement links TRBV27 to TRBJ2-7, with TRBD1 matching over 7 bases. The V and J ends lost 6 bases and 0 bases, in that order; junction bases with no gene match: 8. The CDR3 loop spans 15 amino acids. Germline values: CDR1 MNHEY, CDR2 SMNVEV (reference sequence). This CDR3 reads CASRLTGKSSYEQYF. The CDR3 nucleotides are TGTGCCAGCAGGCTGACAGGGAAAAGCTCCTACGAGCAGTACTTC.

The rearrangement uses TRBV2 and TRBJ1-2; D gene uncertain. The CDR3 loop spans 12 amino acids. Looked up from germline, CDR1 is SNHLY and CDR2 is FYNNEI. The V gene lost 6 bases and the J gene lost 0 bases, with 5 bases spanning the gap. CDR3 DNA: TGTGCCAGCAGCCTAGCTAACTATGGCTACACCTTC. Translated, it gives CASSLANYGYTF.

The chain links TRBV5-5 to TRBJ1-4; D uncertain. Germline CDR1 and CDR2: SGHKS and YYEKEE (reference sequence). V dropped 5 bases and J dropped 4 bases, with 15 bases sitting between them. The CDR3 loop spans 15 amino acids. CDR3 sequence (DNA): TGTGCCAGCAGTCCGACTGAGCGGCTTAATGAAAAACTGTTTTTT. The encoded protein is CASSPTERLNEKLFF.

This chain connects TRBV27 to TRBJ1-6; D gene unclear. V lost 7 bases to trimming and J lost 5 bases, with 12 bases between them. The CDR3 covers 14 residues. Germline CDR1 MNHEY, CDR2 SMNVEV (reference sequence). The CDR3 nucleotides are TGTGCCAGCACCCTAGGAGGGCATAATTCACCCCTCCACTTT. Translation: CASTLGGHNSPLHF.

The chain has TRBV10-3 and TRBJ1-2; 9 bases fit TRBD1. From germline, CDR1 is ENHRY and CDR2 SYGVKD. The CDR3 contains 13 residues. After removal of 9 bases from V and 3 bases from J, the junction contained 5 bases not matched to a gene. The CDR3: CAMTGGRDYGYTF. The CDR3 DNA is TGTGCCATGACAGGGGGTAGGGACTATGGCTACACCTTC.

This clone turned up a few times. The V gene is TRBV30, the J gene TRBJ1-3; D might be TRBD1 (6 bases). V dropped 4 bases and J dropped 2 bases, with 12 bases sitting between them. Germline V gene lookup returns CDR1 GTSNPN and CDR2 SVGIG (reference sequence). This CDR3 spans 14 amino acids. CDR3 residues: CAWKQGGTGNTIYF. The CDR3 DNA is TGTGCCTGGAAACAGGGTGGTACTGGAAACACCATATATTTT.

This clone came up once. This chain uses TRBV7-2 with TRBJ1-3; D call uncertain. CDR1 SGHTA and CDR2 FQGNSA come from the germline V gene. V was shortened by 5 bases and J by 0 bases, with 14 bases between the two germline ends. This CDR3 spans 16 amino acids. The CDR3 nucleotides are TGTGCCAGCAGCCTCGGGCCGGGGAGCTCTGGAAACACCATATATTTT. Encoded protein: CASSLGPGSSGNTIYF. Based on the CDR3 plus reference TRBV7-2 and TRBJ1-3, the full variable domain is GAGVSQSPSNKVTEKGKDVELRCDPISGHTALYWYRQSLGQGLEFLIYFQGNSAPDKSGLPSDRFSAERTGGSVSTLTIQRTQQEDSAVYLCASSLGPGSSGNTIYFGEGSWLTVV.

The chain uses TRBV2 and TRBJ1-1; 11 bases line up with TRBD1. Germline trimming cut 11 bases from V and 4 bases from J; bases unmatched to any gene: 18. CDR3 length: 17 residues. Germline CDR1 and CDR2: SNHLY and FYNNEI. The CDR3 coding sequence is TGTGCCTCAGGGACAGGGGGTATTTGGACCGTGAGCACTGAAGCTTTCTTT. It specifies CASGTGGIWTVSTEAFF.

The rearrangement joins TRBV3-1 (or the pseudogene TRBV3-2) to TRBJ1-3; 9 bases are a match to TRBD1. CDR1 is LGHDT and CDR2 is YNNKEL in the germline V gene (reference sequence). The CDR3 is 15 residues long. V lost 5 bases to trimming and J lost 1 base; unmatched junction nucleotides: 3. The CDR3 DNA follows: TGTGCCAGCAGCAAAGGGACAGGGTCTGGAAACACCATATATTTT. As protein: CASSKGTGSGNTIYF.

This clone turned up a few times. The chain has TRBV5-1 and TRBJ2-7, with D possibly being TRBD2 (5 bases). Trimming shortened V by 3 bases and J by 11 bases, and 21 bases separated the two germline ends. Germline V gives CDR1 SGHRS, CDR2 YFSETQ. The CDR3 sequence is 14 residues long. CDR3 sequence: CASSYSKPGERKYF. The CDR3 nucleotides are TGCGCCAGCAGCTACTCTAAACCCGGGGAAAGAAAGTACTTC.